The entry below describes one T cell receptor beta chain. Its specificity is not known. This specimen belongs to a study of CD8 T cells in ankylosing spondylitis. TCRdb re-called the 5' RACE reads with MiXCR, one entry per CDR3 protein. The data show 670,000 or so distinct CDR3 sequences, roughly 20% seen once. Findings of the study overall: Some motif variants had been reported before (in reactive arthritis synovial fluid and blood). The clones that were linked to disease were reported to be significantly enriched in matched synovial fluid samples from ankylosing spondylitis patients. Made up of about eight highly homologous variants, a TCR beta motif appeared characteristic of ankylosing spondylitis blood.

This CDR3 contains 16 residues. V was pared by 5 bases and J by 6 bases, with 10 bases of the junction left unmatched. The chain links TRBV12-3 or TRBV12-4 to TRBJ2-3, with TRBD2 matching over 11 bases. Sequencing was performed on blood, either unsorted or a sorted T cell fraction (not recorded which). This clonotype was obtained from a male donor with ankylosing spondylitis. The CDR3 loop reads CASSPRLAGHSDTQYF. DNA for the CDR3: TGTGCCAGCAGTCCCCGACTAGCGGGGCATTCGGATACGCAGTATTTT.